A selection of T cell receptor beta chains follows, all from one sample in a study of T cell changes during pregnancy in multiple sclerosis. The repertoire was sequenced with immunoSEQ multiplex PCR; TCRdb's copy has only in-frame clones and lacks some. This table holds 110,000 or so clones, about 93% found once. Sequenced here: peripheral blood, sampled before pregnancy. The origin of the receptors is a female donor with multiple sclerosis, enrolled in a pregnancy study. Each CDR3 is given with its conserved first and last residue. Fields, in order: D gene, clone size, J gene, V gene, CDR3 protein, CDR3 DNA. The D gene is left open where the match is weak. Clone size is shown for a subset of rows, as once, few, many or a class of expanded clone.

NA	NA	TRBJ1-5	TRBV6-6	CASTQTPGSAPQHF	TGTGCCAGCACTCAAACTCCAGGGTCCGCGCCCCAGCATTTT
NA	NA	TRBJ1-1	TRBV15	CATSRGGGGTEAFF	TGTGCCACCAGCAGGGGAGGTGGGGGCACTGAAGCTTTCTTT
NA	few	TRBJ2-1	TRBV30	CAWLRGSRSYNEQFF	TGTGCCTGGTTAAGGGGGAGTAGGTCCTACAATGAGCAGTTCTTC
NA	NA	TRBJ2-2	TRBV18	CASSPIDASKAWTGELFF	TGTGCCAGCTCACCAATAGATGCGAGCAAAGCCTGGACCGGGGAGCTGTTTTTT
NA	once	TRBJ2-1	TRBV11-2	CASSLGRLSYNEQFF	TGTGCCAGCAGCTTAGGGAGACTCTCCTACAATGAGCAGTTCTTC
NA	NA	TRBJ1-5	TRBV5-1	CASSLGEPLNQPQHF	TGCGCCAGCAGCTTGGGAGAACCACTCAATCAGCCCCAGCATTTT
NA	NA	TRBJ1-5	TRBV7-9	CASSSGQTYQPQHF	TGTGCCAGCAGCTCAGGACAGACCTATCAGCCCCAGCATTTT
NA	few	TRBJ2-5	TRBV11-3	CASSLGGGDSETQYF	TGTGCCAGCAGCTTAGGTGGAGGGGACTCAGAGACCCAGTACTTC
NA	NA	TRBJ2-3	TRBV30	CAWNQQGRSTDTQYF	TGTGCCTGGAATCAACAGGGGAGGAGCACAGATACGCAGTATTTT
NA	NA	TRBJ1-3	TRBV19	CASTIPRATMEPGNTIYF	TGTGCCAGTACCATCCCCAGGGCCACGATGGAGCCTGGAAACACCATATATTTT
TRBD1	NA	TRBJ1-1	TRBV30	CAWSVKGAMDTEAFF	TGTGCCTGGAGTGTGAAGGGGGCGATGGACACTGAAGCTTTCTTT
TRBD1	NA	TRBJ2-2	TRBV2	CASSRTGENTGELFF	TGTGCCAGCAGCCGGACAGGGGAGAACACCGGGGAGCTGTTTTTT
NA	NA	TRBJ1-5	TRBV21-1	CASSHSNQPQHF	TGTGCCAGCAGCCATAGCAATCAGCCCCAGCATTTT
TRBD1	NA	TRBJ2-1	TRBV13	CASSLGQIYNEQFF	TGTGCCAGCAGTCTGGGACAGATCTACAATGAGCAGTTCTTC